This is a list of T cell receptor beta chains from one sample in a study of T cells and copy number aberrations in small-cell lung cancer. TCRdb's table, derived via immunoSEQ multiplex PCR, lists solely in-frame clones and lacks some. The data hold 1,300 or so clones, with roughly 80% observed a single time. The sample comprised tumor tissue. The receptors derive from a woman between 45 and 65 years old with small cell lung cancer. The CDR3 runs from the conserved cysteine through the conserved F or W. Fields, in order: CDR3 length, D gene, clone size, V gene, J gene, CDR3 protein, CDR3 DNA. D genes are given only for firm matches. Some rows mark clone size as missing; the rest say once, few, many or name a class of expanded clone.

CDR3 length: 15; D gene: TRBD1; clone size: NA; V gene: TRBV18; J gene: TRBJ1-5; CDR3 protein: CASSPRGTGNQPQHF; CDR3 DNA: TGTGCCAGCTCACCTAGGGGGACAGGCAATCAGCCCCAGCATTTT
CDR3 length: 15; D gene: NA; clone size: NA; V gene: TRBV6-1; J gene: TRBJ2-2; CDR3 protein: CAIQSGGQHTGELFF; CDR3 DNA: TGTGCCATCCAGAGTGGTGGACAGCACACCGGGGAGCTGTTTTTT
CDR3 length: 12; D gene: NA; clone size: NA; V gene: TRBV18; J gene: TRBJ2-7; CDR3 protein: CASSPGLYEQYF; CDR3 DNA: TGTGCCAGCTCACCAGGACTCTACGAGCAGTACTTC
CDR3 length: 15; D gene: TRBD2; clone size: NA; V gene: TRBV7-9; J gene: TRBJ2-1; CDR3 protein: CASARLAASYNEQFF; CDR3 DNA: TGTGCCAGCGCTAGACTAGCGGCCTCCTACAATGAGCAGTTCTTC
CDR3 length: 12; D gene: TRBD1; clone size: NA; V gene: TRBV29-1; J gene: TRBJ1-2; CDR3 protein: CSGTGGNYGYTF; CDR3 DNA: TGCAGCGGAACAGGGGGAAACTATGGCTACACCTTC
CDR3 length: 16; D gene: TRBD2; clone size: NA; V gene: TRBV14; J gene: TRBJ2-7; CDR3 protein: CASQGLAGEIRGEQYF; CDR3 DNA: TGTGCCAGCCAGGGACTAGCGGGAGAAATCCGTGGGGAGCAGTACTTC
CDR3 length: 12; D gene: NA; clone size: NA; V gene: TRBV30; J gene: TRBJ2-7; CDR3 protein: CAWSVGSYEQYF; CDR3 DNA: TGTGCCTGGAGTGTGGGTTCCTACGAGCAGTACTTC
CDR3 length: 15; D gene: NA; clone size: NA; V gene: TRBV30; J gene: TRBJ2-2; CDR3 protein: CAWRVKSANTGELFF; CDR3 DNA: TGTGCCTGGAGAGTGAAGTCCGCGAACACCGGGGAGCTGTTTTTT
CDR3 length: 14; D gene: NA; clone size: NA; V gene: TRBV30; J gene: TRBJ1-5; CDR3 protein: CAWSAGISNQPQHF; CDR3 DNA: TGTGCCTGGAGTGCAGGAATTAGCAATCAGCCCCAGCATTTT
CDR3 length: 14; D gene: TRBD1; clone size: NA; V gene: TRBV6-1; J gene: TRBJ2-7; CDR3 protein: CASSEGTGGYEQYF; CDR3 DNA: TGTGCCAGCAGTGAAGGGACAGGGGGCTACGAGCAGTACTTC
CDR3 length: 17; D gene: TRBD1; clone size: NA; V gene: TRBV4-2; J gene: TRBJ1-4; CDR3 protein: CASSQAGTGQGNEKLFF; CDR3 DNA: TGTGCCAGCAGCCAAGCAGGCACTGGACAGGGCAATGAAAAACTGTTTTTT
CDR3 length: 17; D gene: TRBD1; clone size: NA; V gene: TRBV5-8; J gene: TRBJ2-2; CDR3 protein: CASSLVQGAGPTGELFF; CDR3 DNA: TGTGCCAGCAGCCTGGTACAGGGGGCGGGGCCCACCGGGGAGCTGTTTTTT
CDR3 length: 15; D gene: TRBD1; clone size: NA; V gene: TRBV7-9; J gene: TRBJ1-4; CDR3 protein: CASSLQGATNEKLFF; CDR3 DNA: TGTGCCAGCAGCTTACAGGGGGCAACTAATGAAAAACTGTTTTTT
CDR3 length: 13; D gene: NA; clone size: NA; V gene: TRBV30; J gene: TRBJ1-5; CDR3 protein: CAWSASRYQPQHF; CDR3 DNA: TGTGCCTGGAGCGCCTCTCGGTATCAGCCCCAGCATTTT
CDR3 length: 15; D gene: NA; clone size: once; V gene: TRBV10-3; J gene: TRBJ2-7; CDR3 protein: CAISPGTTSSYEQYF; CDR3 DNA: TGTGCCATCAGCCCCGGGACAACGAGCTCCTACGAGCAGTACTTC
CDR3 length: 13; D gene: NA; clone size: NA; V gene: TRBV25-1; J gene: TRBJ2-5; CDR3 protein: CASRDSALETQYF; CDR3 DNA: TGTGCCAGCAGGGACAGCGCCCTAGAGACCCAGTACTTC
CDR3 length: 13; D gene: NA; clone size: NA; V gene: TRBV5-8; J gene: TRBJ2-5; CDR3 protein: CASSLDRAGTQYF; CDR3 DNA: TGTGCCAGCAGCTTGGACAGGGCCGGGACCCAGTACTTC
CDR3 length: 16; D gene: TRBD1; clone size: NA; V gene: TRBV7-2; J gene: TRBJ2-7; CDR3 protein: CASSLTPRTGAYEQYF; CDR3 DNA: TGTGCCAGCAGCTTAACGCCTAGGACAGGGGCCTACGAGCAGTACTTC
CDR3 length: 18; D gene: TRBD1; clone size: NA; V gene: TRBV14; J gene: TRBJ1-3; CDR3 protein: CASSHRKGQRTVGNTIYF; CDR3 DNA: TGTGCCAGCAGCCATAGGAAGGGACAGCGAACCGTCGGAAACACCATATATTTT
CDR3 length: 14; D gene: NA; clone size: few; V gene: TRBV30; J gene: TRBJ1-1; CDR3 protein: CAWDQRRGDTEAFF; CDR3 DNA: TGTGCCTGGGACCAGCGGCGGGGGGACACTGAAGCTTTCTTT
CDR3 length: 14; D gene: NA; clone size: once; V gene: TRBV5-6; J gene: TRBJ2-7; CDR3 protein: CASSLAEQEYEQYF; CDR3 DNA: TGTGCCAGCAGCTTGGCGGAACAGGAATACGAGCAGTACTTC
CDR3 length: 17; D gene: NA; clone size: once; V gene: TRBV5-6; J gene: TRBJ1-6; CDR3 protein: CASNSGQDSSYNSPLHF; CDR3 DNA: TGTGCCAGCAACTCGGGGCAGGATTCCTCCTATAACTCACCCCTCCACTTT
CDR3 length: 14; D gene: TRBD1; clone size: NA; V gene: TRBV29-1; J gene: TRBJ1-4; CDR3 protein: CSVGTGGTNEKLLF; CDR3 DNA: TGCAGCGTTGGCACAGGGGGCACTAATGAAAAACTGCTTTTT
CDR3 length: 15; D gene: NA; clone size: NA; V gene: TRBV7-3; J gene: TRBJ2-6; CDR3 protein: CASTPSGSGANVLTF; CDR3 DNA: TGTGCCAGCACCCCTTCAGGCTCTGGGGCCAACGTCCTGACTTTC
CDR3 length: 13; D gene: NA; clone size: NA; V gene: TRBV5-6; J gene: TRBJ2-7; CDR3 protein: CATSLTRGQGRYF; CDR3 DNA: TGTGCCACCAGCTTAACTAGGGGTCAGGGGAGGTACTTC
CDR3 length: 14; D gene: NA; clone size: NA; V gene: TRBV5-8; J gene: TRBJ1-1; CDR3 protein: CASHIAIRLQKAFF; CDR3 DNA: TGTGCCAGTCACATTGCTATTAGGTTACAAAAAGCTTTCTTT
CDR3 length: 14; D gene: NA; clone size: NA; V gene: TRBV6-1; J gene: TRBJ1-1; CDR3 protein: CASSERVGTDEAFF; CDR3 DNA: TGTGCCAGCAGTGAAAGGGTCGGGACGGATGAAGCTTTCTTT
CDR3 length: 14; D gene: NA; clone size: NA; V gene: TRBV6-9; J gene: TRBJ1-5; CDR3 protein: CATRRSRSNQPQHF; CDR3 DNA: TGTGCCACCCGCCGCTCTAGAAGCAATCAGCCCCAGCATTTT
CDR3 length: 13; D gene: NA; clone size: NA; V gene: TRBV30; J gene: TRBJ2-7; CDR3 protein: CAWKPPGTKEQYF; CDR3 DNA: TGTGCCTGGAAACCCCCAGGGACAAAAGAGCAGTACTTC
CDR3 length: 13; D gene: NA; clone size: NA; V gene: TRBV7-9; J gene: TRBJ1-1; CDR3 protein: CASSLDSDREAFF; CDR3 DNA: TGTGCCAGCAGCTTAGATTCGGACAGAGAAGCTTTCTTT
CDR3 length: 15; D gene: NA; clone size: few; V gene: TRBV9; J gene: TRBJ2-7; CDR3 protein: CASSEEPTRGYEQYF; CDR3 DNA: TGTGCCAGCAGCGAGGAGCCGACTAGGGGCTACGAGCAGTACTTC
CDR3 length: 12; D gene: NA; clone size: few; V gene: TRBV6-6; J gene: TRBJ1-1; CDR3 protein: CAIGLLNTEAFF; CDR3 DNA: TGTGCCATCGGGCTCCTCAACACTGAAGCTTTCTTT
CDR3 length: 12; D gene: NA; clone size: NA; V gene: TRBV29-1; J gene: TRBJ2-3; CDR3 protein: CSVPDSRGTQYF; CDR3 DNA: TGCAGCGTCCCCGACAGCAGGGGTACGCAGTATTTT
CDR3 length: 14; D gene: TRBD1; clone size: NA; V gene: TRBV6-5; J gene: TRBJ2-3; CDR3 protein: CASSYRQGADTQYF; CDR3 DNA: TGTGCCAGCAGTTACAGGCAGGGGGCAGATACGCAGTATTTT
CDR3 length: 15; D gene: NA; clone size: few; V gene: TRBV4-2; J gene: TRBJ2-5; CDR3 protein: CASSQAATGQREQYF; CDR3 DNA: TGTGCCAGCAGCCAGGCCGCGACAGGACAACGTGAGCAGTACTTC
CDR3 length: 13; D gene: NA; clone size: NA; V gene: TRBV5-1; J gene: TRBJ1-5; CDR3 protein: CASSLEGDRPQHF; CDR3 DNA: TGCGCCAGCAGCTTGGAGGGGGATCGGCCCCAGCATTTT
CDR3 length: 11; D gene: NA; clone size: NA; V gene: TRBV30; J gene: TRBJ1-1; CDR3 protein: CAWSEDRHAFF; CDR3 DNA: TGTGCCTGGAGTGAGGATAGGCACGCTTTCTTT
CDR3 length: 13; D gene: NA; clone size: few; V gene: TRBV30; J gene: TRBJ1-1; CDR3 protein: CAWSVNADTEAFF; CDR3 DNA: TGTGCCTGGAGTGTAAACGCGGACACTGAAGCTTTCTTT
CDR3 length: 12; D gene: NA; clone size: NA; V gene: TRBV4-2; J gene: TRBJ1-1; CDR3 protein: CASSLKNTEAFF; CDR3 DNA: TGTGCCAGCAGCCTCAAGAACACTGAAGCTTTCTTT
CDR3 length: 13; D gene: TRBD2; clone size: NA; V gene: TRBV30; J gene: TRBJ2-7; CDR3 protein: CAWRGGSSYEQYF; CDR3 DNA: TGTGCCTGGCGCGGGGGGAGCTCCTACGAGCAGTACTTC
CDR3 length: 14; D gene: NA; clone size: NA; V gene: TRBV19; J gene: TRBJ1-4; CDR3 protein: CASSPGTSWEKLFF; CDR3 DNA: TGTGCCAGTAGTCCCGGGACAAGTTGGGAAAAACTGTTTTTT
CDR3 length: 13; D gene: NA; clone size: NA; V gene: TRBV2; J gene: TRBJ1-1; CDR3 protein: CASTTDTNTEAFF; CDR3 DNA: TGTGCCAGCACTACGGACACGAACACTGAAGCTTTCTTT
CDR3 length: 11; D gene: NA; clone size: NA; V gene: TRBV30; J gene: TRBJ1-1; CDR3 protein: CAWSVSGEAFF; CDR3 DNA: TGTGCCTGGAGTGTATCTGGTGAAGCTTTCTTT
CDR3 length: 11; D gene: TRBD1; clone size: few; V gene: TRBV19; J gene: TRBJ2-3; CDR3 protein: CASLGQGQQYF; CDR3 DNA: TGTGCCAGTCTCGGACAGGGCCAGCAGTATTTT
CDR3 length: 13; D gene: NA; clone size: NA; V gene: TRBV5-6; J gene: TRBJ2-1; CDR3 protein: CASSLGPLREQFF; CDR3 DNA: TGTGCCAGCAGCTTGGGCCCCTTAAGAGAGCAGTTCTTC
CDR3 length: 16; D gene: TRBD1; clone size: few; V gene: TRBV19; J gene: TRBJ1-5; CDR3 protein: CASRGQGGTGNQPQHF; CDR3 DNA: TGTGCCAGTAGAGGACAGGGGGGTACGGGCAATCAGCCCCAGCATTTT
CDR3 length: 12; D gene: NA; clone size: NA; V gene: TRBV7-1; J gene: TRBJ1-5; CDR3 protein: CASSVPGNTQHF; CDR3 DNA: TGTGCCAGCAGCGTACCTGGAAACACCCAGCATTTT
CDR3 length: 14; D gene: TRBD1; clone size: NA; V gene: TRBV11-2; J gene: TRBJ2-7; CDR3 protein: CASSLGDSSYEQYF; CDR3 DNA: TGTGCCAGCAGCTTGGGGGACAGCTCCTACGAGCAGTACTTC
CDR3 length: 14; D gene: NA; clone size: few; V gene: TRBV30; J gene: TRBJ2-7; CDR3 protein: CAWSEVGIDYEQYF; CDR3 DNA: TGTGCCTGGAGTGAGGTGGGAATAGACTACGAGCAGTACTTC
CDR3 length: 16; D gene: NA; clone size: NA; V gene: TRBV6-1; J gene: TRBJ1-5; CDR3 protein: CASSDPRQPTYKPQHF; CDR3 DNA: TGTGCCAGCAGTGATCCCCGACAGCCTACGTATAAGCCCCAGCATTTT